These 29 T cell receptor beta chains came from one sample sequenced in a study of blood T cell dynamics during melanoma immunotherapy. TCRdb keeps only in-frame clones here, not all; method: immunoSEQ multiplex PCR. The sample lists approximately 29,000 clones; 65% to 85% were seen once. The time point: week 3, after first cycle of checkpoint inhibitor. Sequenced here: blood, sampled from a patient treated with checkpoint blockade. These receptors were collected from a human donor with melanoma.

This clone was found once. The chain joins TRBV28 to TRBJ2-7; D may be TRBD2 (6 bases). Germline loops: CDR1 MDHEN, CDR2 SYDVKM. V dropped 4 bases and J dropped 2 bases, with 12 bases sitting between them. This CDR3 spans 14 amino acids. The CDR3 loop is CASSSGTLPYEQYF. The CDR3 DNA sequence: TGTGCCAGCAGTTCCGGGACTTTACCCTACGAGCAGTACTTC.

This chain links TRBV19 with TRBJ1-5; possible D gene TRBD1, 6 bases. CDR3 length equals 13 residues. CDR1 LNHDA and CDR2 SQIVND come from the germline V gene (reference sequence). Trimming left V 7 bases short and J 5 bases short, with 12 bases between. This CDR3 reads CASNTGKDQPQHF. The CDR3 bases are TGTGCCAGTAATACAGGGAAGGATCAGCCCCAGCATTTT.

This chain links TRBV10-3 with TRBJ2-3, with a possible D match to TRBD2 (6 bases). The CDR3 covers 12 residues. The V gene's germline CDR1 is ENHRY and CDR2 SYGVKD. V shed 10 bases and J shed 0 bases, with 8 bases lying between them. Written as DNA, the CDR3 is TGTGCCACCGGGACTAGCACAGATACGCAGTATTTT. Protein product: CATGTSTDTQYF.

The chain couples TRBV5-1 to TRBJ2-7, with TRBD2 identical over 7 bases. CDR1 SGHRS and CDR2 YFSETQ come from the germline V gene. The CDR3 is 16 residues long. The V gene end was trimmed by 4 bases and the J gene end by 7 bases; junction bases not matched to a gene: 17. The CDR3 nucleotides are TGCGCCAGCAGCAGACACGGGCCTAACCCCGGGGGGGAGCAGTACTTC. As protein: CASSRHGPNPGGEQYF.

The genes are TRBV9 and TRBJ2-1, with D maybe TRBD2 (6 bases). CDR1 and CDR2 (germline): SGDLS, YYNGEE. V lost 2 bases and J lost 7, with 10 bases in between. The CDR3 extends over 13 amino acids. The CDR3 region is CASSVSAGNEQFF. CDR3 bases: TGTGCCAGCAGCGTTTCCGCGGGGAATGAGCAGTTCTTC.

This chain joins TRBV19 and TRBJ1-1; D is perhaps TRBD1 (5 bases). This CDR3 contains 10 residues. V lost 8 bases, J lost 10 bases, and 11 bases lay in between. Germline CDR1 is LNHDA and CDR2 is SQIVND (reference sequence). CDR3 sequence reads: CASEAGSAFF. CDR3 in DNA: TGTGCCAGTGAAGCAGGGTCAGCTTTCTTT. Combining the CDR3 with reference TRBV19 and TRBJ1-1 gives the whole variable domain DGGITQSPKYLFRKEGQNVTLSCEQNLNHDAMYWYRQDPGQGLRLIYYSQIVNDFQKGDIAEGYSVSREKKESFPLTVTSAQKNPTAFYLCASEAGSAFFGQGTRLTVV.

V is TRBV7-9 and J is TRBJ1-5; D uncertain. Per the germline V gene, CDR1 is SEHNR and CDR2 is FQNEAQ (reference sequence). The CDR3 runs 13 residues. V lost 6 bases and J lost 0, with 6 bases in between. The chain's CDR3 is CASSPNSNQPQHF. In nucleotides, the CDR3 is TGTGCCAGCAGTCCAAATAGCAATCAGCCCCAGCATTTT.

The chain carries TRBV7-9 and TRBJ2-7; possible D gene TRBD1, 6 bases. Germline assignment: CDR1 SEHNR and CDR2 FQNEAQ (reference sequence). V shed 8 bases and J shed 4 bases, with 15 bases lying between them. This CDR3 has 13 amino acids. CDR3 amino acids: CASRRGGSYEQYF. The CDR3 bases are TGTGCCAGCCGTAGAGGGGGATCTTACGAGCAGTACTTC. Drawing the rest from reference TRBV7-9 and TRBJ2-7, the complete variable domain is DTGVSQNPRHKITKRGQNVTFRCDPISEHNRLYWYRQTLGQGPEFLTYFQNEAQLEKSRLLSDRFSAERPKGSFSTLEIQRTEQGDSAMYLCASRRGGSYEQYFGPGTRLTVT.

The genes are TRBV28 and TRBJ1-1; 8 bases agree with TRBD1. V was pared by 6 bases and J by 6 bases, with 3 bases of the junction left unmatched. Germline V gives CDR1 MDHEN, CDR2 SYDVKM. The CDR3 covers 12 residues. The CDR3 sequence is CASRDRAPEAFF. The CDR3 coding sequence is TGTGCCAGCAGGGACAGGGCCCCTGAAGCTTTCTTT.

This clone was found a few times. The chain is built from TRBV4-1 and TRBJ2-7; 7 bases are shared with TRBD2. The CDR3 covers 13 residues. The V gene end was trimmed by 4 bases and the J gene end by 3 bases; junction bases not matched to a gene: 3. CDR1 MGHRA and CDR2 YSYEKL come from the germline V gene. The CDR3 is CASSRSGGYEQYF. CDR3 coding DNA: TGCGCCAGCAGCCGATCGGGGGGCTACGAGCAGTACTTC.

The chain has TRBV5-1 and TRBJ2-7, with D maybe TRBD1 (6 bases). Trimming pared 2 bases from V and 3 bases from J, leaving 12 bases between. Germline V lookup: CDR1 SGHRS, CDR2 YFSETQ. The CDR3 sequence is 14 residues long. Here the CDR3 reads CASSFPTGNYEQYF. The CDR3 nucleotides are TGCGCCAGCAGCTTCCCAACAGGGAACTACGAGCAGTACTTC.

The chain joins TRBV5-1 to TRBJ2-5; D is perhaps TRBD1 or TRBD2 (6 bases each). The ends were cut back, 0 bases at V and 1 base at J, with 13 bases in the middle. This CDR3 has 16 residues. Germline loops: CDR1 SGHRS, CDR2 YFSETQ. CDR3: CASSLEGGVPQETQYF. CDR3 nucleotides: TGCGCCAGCAGCTTGGAGGGGGGTGTCCCCCAAGAGACCCAGTACTTC.

This clone has only a few counts. The rearrangement links TRBV19 to TRBJ1-5; D remains unclear. Germline V CDR1 and CDR2: LNHDA, SQIVND (reference sequence). Trimming took off 1 base at V and 5 bases at J, with 9 bases between the two ends. The CDR3 contains 14 residues. The CDR3 nucleotides read TGTGCCAGTAGTATAGGGCCCGGGTATCAGCCCCAGCATTTT. Translated, it gives CASSIGPGYQPQHF.

This chain joins TRBV5-1 and TRBJ2-7; D is uncertain. The CDR3 is 16 residues long. Germline values: CDR1 SGHRS, CDR2 YFSETQ. V lost 0 bases to trimming and J lost 2 bases, with 15 bases between them. The CDR3 DNA sequence: TGCGCCAGCAGCTTGGAGGCAGGTTGGGTCACCTACGAGCAGTACTTC. This sequence encodes CASSLEAGWVTYEQYF.

This clone has only a few counts. As DNA, the CDR3 is TGTGCCAGCAGTTACAGGTTACGCGGGGACTTCACAGATACGCAGTATTTT. This gives the protein CASSYRLRGDFTDTQYF. The chain couples TRBV2 to TRBJ2-3; TRBD2 is a possible D gene (6 bases). Trimming left V 5 bases short and J 2 bases short, with 20 bases between. The CDR3 runs to 17 residues. Germline V gives CDR1 SNHLY, CDR2 FYNNEI.

V and J are TRBV6-6 and TRBJ1-3; D ambiguous. The germline CDR1 and CDR2 sequences are MNHNY and SVGAGI (reference sequence). V lost 0 bases and J 3 bases, leaving 9 bases between the germline ends. The CDR3 loop spans 15 amino acids. CDR3 DNA: TGTGCCAGCAGTTACTCCCGGACGAGTGGAAACACCATATATTTT. Protein product: CASSYSRTSGNTIYF.

This clone appeared once. The chain is built from TRBV13 and TRBJ2-5; TRBD2 aligns across 8 bases. J gave up 2 bases and V 1 base, and 3 bases lay outside the gene matches. The CDR3 covers 15 residues. Germline V CDR1 and CDR2: PRHDT, FYEKMQ (reference sequence). The CDR3 spells CASSLETSAQETQYF. CDR3 bases: TGTGCCAGCAGCTTAGAGACTAGCGCTCAAGAGACCCAGTACTTC.

The chain couples TRBV5-1 to TRBJ2-5; 7 nucleotides line up with TRBD2. Germline assignment: CDR1 SGHRS and CDR2 YFSETQ. The CDR3 covers 14 residues. The V segment lost 5 bases and the J segment 5 bases; nucleotides outside the gene matches: 9. CDR3 DNA: TGCGCCAGCAGTAAAACGACTAGCTCGGAGACCCAGTACTTC. It codes for CASSKTTSSETQYF.

This clone was counted a few times. The V and J genes are TRBV5-1 and TRBJ2-5, with 11 bases identical to TRBD2. This CDR3 region has 17 residues. Trimming cost V 2 bases and J 1 base; bases outside gene matches: 7. Per the germline V gene, CDR1 is SGHRS and CDR2 is YFSETQ. The CDR3 region has the DNA TGCGCCAGCAGCTTTGGGCTAGCGGGAGGTCCCCAAGAGACCCAGTACTTC. This codes for CASSFGLAGGPQETQYF.

V usage is TRBV4-1 and J usage is TRBJ2-2; TRBD2 matches at 7 bases. J gave up 7 bases and V 4 bases, and 9 bases lay outside the gene matches. The CDR3 contains 15 residues. CDR1 is MGHRA and CDR2 is YSYEKL in the germline V gene. CDR3 protein: CASSPSGIFVGELFF. In DNA, the CDR3 is TGCGCCAGCAGCCCCAGCGGGATTTTTGTCGGGGAGCTGTTTTTT.

The chain is built from TRBV5-6 and TRBJ1-1; tentatively, D is TRBD1 (6 bases). Germline V gene data show CDR1 as SGHDT and CDR2 as YYEEEE. The CDR3 is made up of 14 amino acids. Trimming removed 2 bases from V and 3 bases from J, with 11 bases in between. CDR3 nucleotides: TGTGCCAGCAGCTTAGCGGGGGCGGACACTGAAGCTTTCTTT. Encoded protein: CASSLAGADTEAFF. The variable domain in full, with the rest retrieved from reference TRBV5-6 and TRBJ1-1, is DAGVTQSPTHLIKTRGQQVTLRCSPKSGHDTVSWYQQALGQGPQFIFQYYEEEERQRGNFPDRFSGHQFPNYSSELNVNALLLGDSALYLCASSLAGADTEAFFGQGTRLTVV.

The J gene is TRBJ2-7, the V gene TRBV4-1; 11 bases align to TRBD2. J gave up 1 base and V 3 bases, and 5 bases lay outside the gene matches. The CDR3 runs to 16 residues. Germline values: CDR1 MGHRA, CDR2 YSYEKL. In DNA, the CDR3 is TGCGCCAGCAGCCAGCCTCTAGCGGGGGGATCCTACGAGCAGTACTTC. It is translated as CASSQPLAGGSYEQYF.

V gene TRBV7-4 combines with J gene TRBJ2-1; D is perhaps TRBD1 (5 bases). CDR3 length: 15 amino acids. V gave up 1 base and J gave up 14 bases, with 21 bases separating them. CDR1 is SGHVT and CDR2 is SQSDAQ in the germline V gene. This chain's CDR3 is CASSLGGPGLPMKFF. The CDR3, as DNA: TGTGCCAGCAGCTTAGGGGGCCCAGGGCTCCCAATGAAGTTCTTC.

The V gene is TRBV29-1, the J gene TRBJ2-4; 7 bases are shared with TRBD1. After removal of 7 bases from V and 7 bases from J, the junction contained 10 bases not matched to a gene. CDR3 length: 13 residues. Germline CDR1 is SQVTM and CDR2 is ANQGSEA. CDR3 nucleotide sequence: TGCAGCGCGAAAGGGGGCTCCCGGAACATTCAGTACTTC. The encoded protein is CSAKGGSRNIQYF.

The gene calls are TRBV4-3 and TRBJ2-1; TRBD2 is a possible D gene (6 bases). The CDR3 has 13 amino acids. Germline loops: CDR1 LGHNA, CDR2 YSLEER. The V end lost 1 base, the J end lost 12 bases, and 13 bases lay between the germline ends. CDR3 sequence: CASSQGLVKRQFF. CDR3 coding DNA: TGCGCCAGCAGCCAAGGACTAGTAAAGCGGCAGTTCTTC.

This sequence joins TRBV2 and TRBJ1-5; D uncertain. Trimming cost V 4 bases and J 5 bases, with 12 bases left between them. This CDR3 spans 14 amino acids. Germline CDR1 SNHLY, CDR2 FYNNEI. CDR3 region: CASSAVSSDQPQHF. The DNA of the CDR3 is TGTGCCAGCAGTGCCGTTTCTTCCGATCAGCCCCAGCATTTT.

The genes are TRBV7-2 and TRBJ2-1; 12 bases align to TRBD1. Trimming at V came to 5 bases and at J to 4 bases, leaving 3 bases not matched to a gene. Germline-derived CDR1 and CDR2 are SGHTA and FQGNSA. The CDR3 totals 15 residues. CDR3 sequence: CASSRDRGLYNEQFF. DNA for the CDR3: TGTGCCAGCAGCAGGGACAGGGGGCTGTACAATGAGCAGTTCTTC.

V is TRBV7-2 and J is TRBJ2-7; D is ambiguous. CDR3 length: 13 amino acids. Germline V lookup: CDR1 SGHTA, CDR2 FQGNSA. Trimming took 0 bases from V and 4 from J, leaving 7 bases between them. The CDR3 DNA follows: TGTGCCAGCAGCTTAGCGCCCCAATACGAGCAGTACTTC. Its protein is CASSLAPQYEQYF.

The gene calls are TRBV5-1 and TRBJ1-1, with unresolved D. CDR3 length: 14 amino acids. Per germline, CDR1 SGHRS and CDR2 YFSETQ. V was pared by 0 bases and J by 5 bases, with 11 bases between. The CDR3 DNA reads as TGCGCCAGCAGCTTGGATTGGGGAGGGACTGAAGCTTTCTTT. This encodes CASSLDWGGTEAFF.